These T cell receptor beta chains were read from a single sample in a study of T-cell memory formation after mild COVID-19. Each CDR3 protein gets one entry after TCRdb re-called the 5' RACE reads with MiXCR. The sample consists of hundreds of thousands of distinct CDR3 sequences, 7% to 10% of them appearing once. Material: PBMCs or a T cell subset sorted from them (not recorded which). Source of these receptors: a man aged 18 to 30 who had mild COVID-19 (a few samples of this study predate the infection). Cell type and time point are not known. The CDR3 runs from the conserved cysteine through the conserved F or W. The D gene is left open where the match is weak. A clone size is listed for some rows: how often the clone was seen (once, few, many), or a class if it is expanded.

>TRBV3-1|NA|NA|TRBJ1-1
TGTGCCAGCATCAAATCCGACACACACACTGAAGCTTTCTTT
CASIKSDTHTEAFF
>TRBV7-6|NA|NA|TRBJ2-7
TGTGCCAGCAGCTTACAGGTGACAAACTACGAGCAGTACTTC
CASSLQVTNYEQYF
>TRBV5-8|few|NA|TRBJ2-3
TGTGCCAGCAGCTTGGACGGGACCTCTAACGCAGATACGCAGTATTTT
CASSLDGTSNADTQYF
>TRBV19|few|TRBD2|TRBJ2-2
TGTGCCAGTAAGGCGGGGGTCCTACTCGAGCTGTTTTTT
CASKAGVLLELFF
>TRBV7-9|NA|NA|TRBJ2-1
TGTGCCAGCAGCCCAAATCGGGGGCCACGGAACAATGAGCAGTTCTTC
CASSPNRGPRNNEQFF
>TRBV18|NA|NA|TRBJ2-2
TGTGCCAGCTCACCTGAGGTTGGGGACACCGGGGAGCTGTTTTTT
CASSPEVGDTGELFF
>TRBV5-1|many|TRBD1|TRBJ2-1
TGCGCCAGCAGCTTGGATGGACAGGGTAAAGGTGATGAGCAGTTCTTC
CASSLDGQGKGDEQFF
>TRBV7-9|many|NA|TRBJ2-4
TGTGCCAGCAGCTCCTCTAACATTCAGTACTTC
CASSSSNIQYF
>TRBV15|few|NA|TRBJ2-5
TGTGCCACCAGTTTTTGGATTCAAGAGACCCAGTACTTC
CATSFWIQETQYF
>TRBV5-1|NA|TRBD2|TRBJ2-1
TGCGCCAGCAGCCCGGGACTAGCGGCCTACAATGAGCAGTTCTTC
CASSPGLAAYNEQFF
>TRBV7-3|NA|NA|TRBJ2-2
TGTGCCAGCAGTCTAACGGGAGAGAGAACCGGGGAGCTGTTTTTT
CASSLTGERTGELFF
>TRBV7-2|few|TRBD1|TRBJ1-5
TGTGCCAGCAGGAAAACCGGGACAGACAGCAATCAGCCCCAGCATTTT
CASRKTGTDSNQPQHF
>TRBV19|NA|NA|TRBJ1-5
TGTGCCAGTAGTATGACAGGAAATAGCAATCAGCCCCAGCATTTT
CASSMTGNSNQPQHF
>TRBV9|NA|NA|TRBJ2-2
TGTGCCAGCAGCGTCGTGGGGGGAACCGGGACAGGGGAGCTGTTTTTT
CASSVVGGTGTGELFF
>TRBV7-6|few|NA|TRBJ2-1
TGTGCCAGCAGCTTAACTGTCGTAAATGAGCAGTTCTTC
CASSLTVVNEQFF
>TRBV30|few|TRBD1|TRBJ1-1
TGTGCCTGCTCCCCCGGGACAGGGTCTGAAGCTTTCTTT
CACSPGTGSEAFF
>TRBV5-1|NA|TRBD1|TRBJ1-3
TGCGCCAGCAGCCCCCGACGACAGGGAGCGGCTGGAAACACCATATATTTT
CASSPRRQGAAGNTIYF
>TRBV5-1|NA|NA|TRBJ2-3
TGCGCCAGCATAAGGGACGCGCAGGGGGATACGCAGTATTTT
CASIRDAQGDTQYF
>TRBV7-2|NA|TRBD1|TRBJ2-5
TGTGCCAGCACTCCACGGGGACAGGGTGGCCAGGGGACCCAGTACTTC
CASTPRGQGGQGTQYF
>TRBV5-4|NA|NA|TRBJ2-7
TGTGCCAGCAGCTCCAAGGACAGCTACGAGCAGTACTTC
CASSSKDSYEQYF
>TRBV4-2|few|NA|TRBJ2-1
TGTGCCAGCAGCCAAGCACAGGACCTATACAATGAGCAGTTCTTC
CASSQAQDLYNEQFF
>TRBV7-2|many|NA|TRBJ2-5
TGTGCCAGCAGCTTAGGACTAGGCCCGGGGACCCAGTACTTC
CASSLGLGPGTQYF
>TRBV2|NA|NA|TRBJ2-5
TGTGCCAGCGGGACGGGGAGAGTAGAGACCCAGTACTTC
CASGTGRVETQYF
>TRBV5-1|NA|NA|TRBJ2-7
TGCGCCAGCACCGCAGGGATCGGGCAGTACTTC
CASTAGIGQYF
>TRBV5-1|few|TRBD1|TRBJ2-5
TGCGCCAGCAGCCCTTGGACAGGGGAAGAGACCCAGTACTTC
CASSPWTGEETQYF